A selection of T cell receptor beta chains follows, all from one sample in a study of T cells in Graves' hyperthyroidism and ophthalmopathy. Each CDR3 protein gets one entry after TCRdb re-called the multiplex PCR reads with MiXCR. The sample lists some 350,000 distinct CDR3 sequences; around 13% were seen once. The material sequenced was blood. These receptors were taken from a woman between 35 and 50 years old with Graves' ophthalmopathy. Both conserved end residues are part of each CDR3. A D gene is named only where the DNA matches it firmly. The size entry is marked missing in some rows and otherwise reads once, few, many or a size class.

TRBJ1-1 | many | TRBV11-3 | TRBD1 | TGTGCCAGCAGCTTAAGGACAGGATGGAACACTGAAGCTTTCTTT | CASSLRTGWNTEAFF
TRBJ2-3 | few | TRBV10-3 | TRBD2 | TGTGCCATCAGTGGGTTAGCGGGGGCCCTCACAGATACGCAGTATTTT | CAISGLAGALTDTQYF
TRBJ2-1 | many | TRBV13 | - | TGTGCCAGCAGCACCAGACCCGAACGGACCTACAATGAGCAGTTCTTC | CASSTRPERTYNEQFF
TRBJ1-2 | many | TRBV5-6 | - | TGTGCCAGCAGTACCGCCGGCCTGGGCTATGGCTACACCTTC | CASSTAGLGYGYTF
TRBJ2-1 | - | TRBV27 | TRBD2 | TGTGCCAGCACTTTAACGGGGGGGACACTTGAGCAGTTCTTC | CASTLTGGTLEQFF
TRBJ1-5 | many | TRBV11-3 | - | TGTGCCAGCAGCACGGGACCGTTTAGCAATCAGCCCCAGCATTTT | CASSTGPFSNQPQHF
TRBJ2-7 | many | TRBV2 | - | TGTGCCAGCAGTGCCGTTCGTTCCTACGAGGAGCAGTACTTC | CASSAVRSYEEQYF
TRBJ1-1 | few | TRBV19 | - | TGTGCCAGTAGACTTAGCAGGGGAGGGCTGAACACTGAAGCTTTCTTT | CASRLSRGGLNTEAFF
TRBJ2-3 | many | TRBV25-1 | - | TGTGCCAGCAGTGAAAGGGGCACTAGCACAGATACGCAGTATTTT | CASSERGTSTDTQYF
TRBJ2-1 | - | TRBV7-9 | TRBD2 | TGTGCCAGCAGCCCGTTAGCGGGAGACATCTACAATGAGCAGTTCTTC | CASSPLAGDIYNEQFF
TRBJ2-1 | few | TRBV18 | TRBD2 | TGTGCCAGCTCACCACCGGGGATTGGACTAGCGTCCAATGAGCAGTTCTTC | CASSPPGIGLASNEQFF
TRBJ1-1 | many | TRBV2 | - | TGTGCCAGCAGTGAAGACCCTGAGGTCACTGAAGCTTTCTTT | CASSEDPEVTEAFF
TRBJ2-5 | - | TRBV6-1 | - | TGTGCCAGCCGATTGAGGTGGGGCGAGACCCAGTACTTC | CASRLRWGETQYF
TRBJ2-3 | - | TRBV2 | - | TGTGCCAGCTCACCAATTTCCGCTGGACTCAGAGATACGCAGTATTTT | CASSPISAGLRDTQYF
TRBJ2-7 | - | TRBV5-5 | TRBD2 | TGTGCCAGCAGCTTCAGGCTAGCGGGAGGGTCTTACGAGCAGTACTTC | CASSFRLAGGSYEQYF
TRBJ1-2 | many | TRBV4-1 | - | TGCGCCAGCAGCCAAGCTGGCATGAACTATGGCTACACCTTC | CASSQAGMNYGYTF
TRBJ2-5 | many | TRBV19 | TRBD1 | TGTGCCAGTAGTGGACAGGGGTTTGAGACCCAGTACTTC | CASSGQGFETQYF
TRBJ2-1 | many | TRBV6-1 | - | TGTGCCAGCAGTCCCGAGGGCGGGAATGAGCAGTTCTTC | CASSPEGGNEQFF
TRBJ2-7 | few | TRBV28 | TRBD2 | TGTGCCAGCAGGGGGACTAGCGGGAGCCTCAAGTACGAGCAGTACTTC | CASRGTSGSLKYEQYF
TRBJ2-7 | many | TRBV28 | TRBD1 | TGTGCCAGCAGTTTGACAGGGGACGAGCAGTACTTC | CASSLTGDEQYF
TRBJ2-7 | many | TRBV11-2 | TRBD2 | TGTGCCAGCAGCTTACTCCGTGGCGCTAGCGGGGGGCAGAGGTACTTC | CASSLLRGASGGQRYF
TRBJ2-3 | many | TRBV10-2 | - | TGCGCCAGCAGAAACAGGCCCACAGATACGCAGTATTTT | CASRNRPTDTQYF